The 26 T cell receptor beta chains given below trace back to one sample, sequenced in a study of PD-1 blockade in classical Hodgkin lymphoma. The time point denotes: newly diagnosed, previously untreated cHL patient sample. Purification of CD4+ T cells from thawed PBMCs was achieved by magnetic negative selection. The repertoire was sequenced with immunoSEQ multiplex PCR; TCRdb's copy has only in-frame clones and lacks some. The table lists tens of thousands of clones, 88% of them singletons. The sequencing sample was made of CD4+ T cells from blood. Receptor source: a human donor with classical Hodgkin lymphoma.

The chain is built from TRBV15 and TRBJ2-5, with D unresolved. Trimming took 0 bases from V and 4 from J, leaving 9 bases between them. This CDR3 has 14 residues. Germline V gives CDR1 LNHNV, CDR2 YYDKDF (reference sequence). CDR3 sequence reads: CATSRDRGRETQYF. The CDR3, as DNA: TGTGCCACCAGCAGAGATAGAGGAAGAGAGACCCAGTACTTC.

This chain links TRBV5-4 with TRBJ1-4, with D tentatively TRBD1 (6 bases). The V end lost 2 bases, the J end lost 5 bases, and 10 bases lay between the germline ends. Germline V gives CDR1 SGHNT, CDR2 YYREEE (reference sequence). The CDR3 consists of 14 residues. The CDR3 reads CASSFRGGNEKLFF. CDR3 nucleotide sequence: TGTGCCAGCAGCTTCAGGGGCGGGAATGAAAAACTGTTTTTT.

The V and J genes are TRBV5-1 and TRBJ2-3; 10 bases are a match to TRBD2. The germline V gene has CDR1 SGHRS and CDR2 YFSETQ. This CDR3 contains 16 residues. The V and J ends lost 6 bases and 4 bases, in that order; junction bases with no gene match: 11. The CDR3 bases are TGCGCCAGCACCTCTAGCGGGAGAGGGAGCTCAGATACGCAGTATTTT. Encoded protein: CASTSSGRGSSDTQYF.

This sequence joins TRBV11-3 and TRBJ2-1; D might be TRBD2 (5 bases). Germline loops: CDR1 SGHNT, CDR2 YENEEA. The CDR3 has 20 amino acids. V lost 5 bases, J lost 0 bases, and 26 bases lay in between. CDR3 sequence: CASSPGGLSTIWSSYNEQFF. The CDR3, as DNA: TGTGCCAGCAGCCCTGGCGGGCTATCCACCATCTGGAGCTCCTACAATGAGCAGTTCTTC.

This chain's CDR3 is CASSTGSGRGSGEQFF. CDR3 bases: TGCGCCAGCAGCACCGGAAGCGGGAGGGGGTCGGGTGAGCAGTTCTTC. This chain links TRBV5-1 with TRBJ2-1, with 10 bases aligning to TRBD2. The CDR3 length is 16 residues. Germline V lookup: CDR1 SGHRS, CDR2 YFSETQ. V gave up 4 bases and J gave up 9 bases; unmatched junction bases: 13.

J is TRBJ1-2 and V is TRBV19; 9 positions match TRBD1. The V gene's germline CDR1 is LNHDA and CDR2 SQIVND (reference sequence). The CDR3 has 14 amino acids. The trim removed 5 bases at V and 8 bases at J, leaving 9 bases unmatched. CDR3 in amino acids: CASSSQDRGGGYTF. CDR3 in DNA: TGTGCCAGTAGTTCTCAGGACAGGGGAGGCGGCTACACCTTC.

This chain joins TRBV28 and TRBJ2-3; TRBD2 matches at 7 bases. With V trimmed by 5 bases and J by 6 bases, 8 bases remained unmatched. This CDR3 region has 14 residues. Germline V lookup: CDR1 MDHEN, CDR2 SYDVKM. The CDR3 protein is CASSPSGLRDTQYF. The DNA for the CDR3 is TGTGCCAGCAGTCCTAGCGGACTCAGGGATACGCAGTATTTT.

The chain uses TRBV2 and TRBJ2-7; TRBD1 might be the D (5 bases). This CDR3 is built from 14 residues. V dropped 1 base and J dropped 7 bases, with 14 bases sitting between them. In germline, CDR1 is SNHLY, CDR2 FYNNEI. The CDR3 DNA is TGTGCCAGCAGTGAAGGCGTCAGGGCCCTGGAGCAGTACGTC. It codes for CASSEGVRALEQYV.

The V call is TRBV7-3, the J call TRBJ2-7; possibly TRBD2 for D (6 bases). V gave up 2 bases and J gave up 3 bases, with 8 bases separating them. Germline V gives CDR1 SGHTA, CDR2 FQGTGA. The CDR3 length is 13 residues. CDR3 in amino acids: CASSLGGNYEQYF. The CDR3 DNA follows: TGTGCCAGCAGCTTAGGCGGGAACTACGAGCAGTACTTC. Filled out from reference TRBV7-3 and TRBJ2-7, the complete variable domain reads GAGVSQTPSNKVTEKGKYVELRCDPISGHTALYWYRQSLGQGPEFLIYFQGTGAADDSGLPNDRFFAVRPEGSVSTLKIQRTERGDSAVYLCASSLGGNYEQYFGPGTRLTVT.

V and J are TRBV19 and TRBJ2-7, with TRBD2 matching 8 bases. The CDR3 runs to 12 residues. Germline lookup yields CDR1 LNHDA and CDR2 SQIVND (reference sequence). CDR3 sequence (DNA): TGTGTCGACCGGCGGGAGGTCTACGAGCAGTACTTC. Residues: CVDRREVYEQYF.

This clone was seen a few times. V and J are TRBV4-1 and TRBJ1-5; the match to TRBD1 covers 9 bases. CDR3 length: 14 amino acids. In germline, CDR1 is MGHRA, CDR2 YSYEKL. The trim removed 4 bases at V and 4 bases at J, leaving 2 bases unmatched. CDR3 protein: CASSLGTGNQPQHF. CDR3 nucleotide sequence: TGCGCCAGCAGCCTAGGGACAGGGAATCAGCCCCAGCATTTT.

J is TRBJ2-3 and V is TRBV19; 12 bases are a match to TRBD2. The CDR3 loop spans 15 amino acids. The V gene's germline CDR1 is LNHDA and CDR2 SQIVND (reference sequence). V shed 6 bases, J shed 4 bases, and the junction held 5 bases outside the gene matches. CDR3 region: CASSETSGSADTQYF. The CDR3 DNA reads TGTGCCAGTAGCGAGACTAGCGGGAGCGCAGATACGCAGTATTTT.

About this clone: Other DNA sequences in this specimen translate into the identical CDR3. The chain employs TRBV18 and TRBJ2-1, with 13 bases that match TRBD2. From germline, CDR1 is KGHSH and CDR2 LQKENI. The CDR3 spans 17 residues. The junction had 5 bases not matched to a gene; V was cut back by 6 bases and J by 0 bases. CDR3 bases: TGTGCCAGCTCTCCCAGGACTAGCGGGAGCTCCTACAATGAGCAGTTCTTC. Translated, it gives CASSPRTSGSSYNEQFF.

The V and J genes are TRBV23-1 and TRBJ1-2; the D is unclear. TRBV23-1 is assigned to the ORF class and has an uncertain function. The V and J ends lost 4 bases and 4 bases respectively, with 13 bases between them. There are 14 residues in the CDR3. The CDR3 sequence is CASSLRTFPYGYTF. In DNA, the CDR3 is TGCGCCAGCAGTCTTCGGACCTTTCCCTATGGCTACACCTTC.

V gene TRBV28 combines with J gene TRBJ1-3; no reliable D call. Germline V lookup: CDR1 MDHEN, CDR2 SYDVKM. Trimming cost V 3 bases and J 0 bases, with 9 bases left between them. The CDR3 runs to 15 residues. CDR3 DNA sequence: TGTGCCAGCAGTTTGCGATCCACCTCTGGAAACACCATATATTTT. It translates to CASSLRSTSGNTIYF.

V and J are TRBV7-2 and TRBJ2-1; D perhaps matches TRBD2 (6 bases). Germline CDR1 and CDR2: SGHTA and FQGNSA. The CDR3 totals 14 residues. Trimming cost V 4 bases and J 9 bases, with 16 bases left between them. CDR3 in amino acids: CASSSGARRGEQFF. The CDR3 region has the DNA TGTGCCAGCAGCTCCGGGGCCCGGAGGGGTGAGCAGTTCTTC.

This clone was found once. The DNA for the CDR3 is TGTGCCAGCAGTGAGGGCGGTGGACACTGGGACACTGAAGCTTTCTTT. Translation gives CASSEGGGHWDTEAFF. The V and J genes are TRBV2 and TRBJ1-1, with D maybe TRBD1 (5 bases). This CDR3 contains 16 residues. V lost 3 bases and J lost 3, with 17 bases in between. From germline, CDR1 is SNHLY and CDR2 FYNNEI.

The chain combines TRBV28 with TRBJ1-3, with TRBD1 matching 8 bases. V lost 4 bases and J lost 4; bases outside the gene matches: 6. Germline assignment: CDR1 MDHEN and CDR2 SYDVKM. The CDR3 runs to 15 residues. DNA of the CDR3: TGTGCCAGCAGTTCCCCGGGACAGGCAGGAAACACCATATATTTT. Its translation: CASSSPGQAGNTIYF.

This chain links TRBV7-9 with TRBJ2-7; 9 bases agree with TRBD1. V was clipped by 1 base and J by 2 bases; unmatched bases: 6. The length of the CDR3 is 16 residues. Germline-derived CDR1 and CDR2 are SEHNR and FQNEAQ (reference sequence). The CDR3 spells CASSLDTGTGTYEQYV. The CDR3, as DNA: TGTGCCAGCAGCTTAGACACCGGGACAGGGACCTACGAGCAGTACGTC.

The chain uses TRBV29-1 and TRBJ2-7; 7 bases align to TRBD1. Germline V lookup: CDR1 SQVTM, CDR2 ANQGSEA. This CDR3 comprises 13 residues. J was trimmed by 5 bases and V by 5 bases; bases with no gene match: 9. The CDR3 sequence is CSVRTGIFNEQYF. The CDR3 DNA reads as TGCAGCGTTAGGACAGGAATATTCAACGAGCAGTACTTC.

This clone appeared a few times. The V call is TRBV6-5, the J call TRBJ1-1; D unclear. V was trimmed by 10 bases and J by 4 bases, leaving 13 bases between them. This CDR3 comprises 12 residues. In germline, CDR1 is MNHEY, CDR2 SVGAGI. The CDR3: CATIGRSTEAFF. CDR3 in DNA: TGTGCCACAATCGGGAGGAGCACTGAAGCTTTCTTT.

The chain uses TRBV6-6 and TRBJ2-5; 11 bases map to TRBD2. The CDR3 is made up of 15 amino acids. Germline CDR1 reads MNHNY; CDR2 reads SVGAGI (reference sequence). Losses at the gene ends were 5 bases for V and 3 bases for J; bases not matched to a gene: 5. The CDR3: CASSDPGLAEETQYF. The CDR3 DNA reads TGTGCCAGCAGTGATCCGGGACTAGCGGAAGAGACCCAGTACTTC.

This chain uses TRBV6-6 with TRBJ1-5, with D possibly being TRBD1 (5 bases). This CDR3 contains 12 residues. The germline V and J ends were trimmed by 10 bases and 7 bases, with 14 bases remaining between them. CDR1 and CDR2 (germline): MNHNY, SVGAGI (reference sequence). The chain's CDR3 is CATHQGNQPQHF. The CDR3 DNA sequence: TGTGCCACCCATCAGGGAAACCAGCCCCAGCATTTT.

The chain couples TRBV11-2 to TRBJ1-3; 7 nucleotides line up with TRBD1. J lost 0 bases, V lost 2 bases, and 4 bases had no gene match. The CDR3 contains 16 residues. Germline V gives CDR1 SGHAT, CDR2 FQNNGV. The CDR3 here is CASSLTTGRSGNTIYF. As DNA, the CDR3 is TGTGCCAGCAGCTTAACGACAGGGCGCTCTGGAAACACCATATATTTT.

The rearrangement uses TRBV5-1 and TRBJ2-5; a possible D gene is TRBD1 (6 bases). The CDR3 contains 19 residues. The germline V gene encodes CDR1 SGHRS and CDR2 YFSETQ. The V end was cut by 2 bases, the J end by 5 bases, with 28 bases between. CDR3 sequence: CASSFQTLQGRLSMETQYF. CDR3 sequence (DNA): TGCGCCAGCAGCTTCCAAACCCTGCAGGGGCGGTTGTCAATGGAGACCCAGTACTTC.

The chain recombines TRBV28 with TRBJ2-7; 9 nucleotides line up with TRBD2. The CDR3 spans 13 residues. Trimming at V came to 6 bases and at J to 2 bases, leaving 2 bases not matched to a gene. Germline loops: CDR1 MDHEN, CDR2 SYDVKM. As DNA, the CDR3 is TGTGCCAGCAGACTAGCGGGTGCCTACGAGCAGTACTTC. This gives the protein CASRLAGAYEQYF.